The T cell receptor (beta chain) described here comes from a study of T cell repertoires in cytomegalovirus infection. A single record per CDR3 protein comes from TCRdb applying MiXCR to the reads. Counted here are 150,000 to 200,000 distinct CDR3 sequences, 8% to 10% occurring once; the ten biggest clones make up approximately 4.3%. After removal of 4 bases from V and 4 bases from J, the junction contained 6 bases not matched to a gene. This CDR3 contains 15 residues. This clonotype has a handful of counts. Its matching antigen is unknown. Overall study findings and caveats: Using cumulative public TCR beta family frequency, the authors identified those who carried CMV together with the relevant HLA.

The chain links TRBV12-3 or TRBV12-4 to TRBJ2-1; 8 bases map to TRBD2. Sequenced: PBMCs. This clonotype originated in a human donor in good health (CMV status not recorded). Some clones in this sample may be carry-over from other donors' samples. For the CDR3, the DNA is TGTGCCAGCAGTTCAGAGATAGCGGGGTACAATGAGCAGTTCTTC. Amino acids: CASSSEIAGYNEQFF.